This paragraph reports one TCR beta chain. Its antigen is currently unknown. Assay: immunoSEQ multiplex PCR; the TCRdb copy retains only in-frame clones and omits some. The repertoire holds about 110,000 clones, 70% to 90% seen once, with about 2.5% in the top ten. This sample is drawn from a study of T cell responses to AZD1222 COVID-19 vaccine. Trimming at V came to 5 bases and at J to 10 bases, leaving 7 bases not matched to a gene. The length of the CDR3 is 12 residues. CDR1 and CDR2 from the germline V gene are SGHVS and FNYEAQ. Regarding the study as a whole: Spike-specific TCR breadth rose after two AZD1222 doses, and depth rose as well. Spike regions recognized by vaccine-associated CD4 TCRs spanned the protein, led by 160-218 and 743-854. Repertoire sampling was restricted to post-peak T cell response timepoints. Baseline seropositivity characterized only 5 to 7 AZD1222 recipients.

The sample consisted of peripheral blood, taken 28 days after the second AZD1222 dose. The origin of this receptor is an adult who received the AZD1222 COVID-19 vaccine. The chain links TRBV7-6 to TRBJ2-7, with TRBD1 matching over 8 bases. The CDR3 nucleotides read TGTGCCAGCAGCCCCCGGACAGGGCTTCAGTACTTC. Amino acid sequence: CASSPRTGLQYF.